A single sample gave rise to the 24 T cell receptor beta chains below, sequenced in a study of radiation and T cells in renal cell carcinoma. Assay used: immunoSEQ multiplex PCR; TCRdb lists only in-frame clones, some missing. This table has 100,000 to 150,000 clones, roughly four fifths appearing once. Documented time point: baseline pretreatment blood. The treatment denotes: 15 Gy SBRT to primary tumor, nephrectomy 4 weeks later. The sequencing here drew on blood, taken from a patient whose treatment included radiotherapy and nephrectomy. The source of these receptors is a woman aged 60 to 75 with renal cell carcinoma.

The chain is built from TRBV6-1 and TRBJ1-6; tentatively, D is TRBD1 (5 bases). This CDR3 spans 15 amino acids. The germline V gene encodes CDR1 MNHNS and CDR2 SASEGT. V was cut by 9 bases and J by 8 bases, with 20 bases left in between. As DNA, the CDR3 is TGTGCCAGTTCCCCCACAGGCAGGGAGGATTCACCCCTCCACTTT. Protein: CASSPTGREDSPLHF.

The CDR3 nucleotides are TGTGCCAGCAGCTTTTTAGGGGGAGATACGCAGTATTTT. It encodes CASSFLGGDTQYF. The chain employs TRBV5-4 and TRBJ2-3, with a tentative D call TRBD1 (6 bases). The germline CDR1 and CDR2 sequences are SGHNT and YYREEE (reference sequence). V shed 2 bases and J shed 5 bases, with 9 bases lying between them. The CDR3 runs to 13 residues.

The V gene is TRBV10-3, the J gene TRBJ2-3, with D possibly matching TRBD1 (5 bases). Trimming removed 2 bases from V and 0 bases from J, with 9 bases in between. Germline V lookup: CDR1 ENHRY, CDR2 SYGVKD. The CDR3 length is 15 residues. DNA for the CDR3: TGTGCCATCAGTGAGAAACAGGCGAGCACAGATACGCAGTATTTT. Protein product: CAISEKQASTDTQYF.

The rearrangement links TRBV5-6 to TRBJ1-1; D uncertain. Trimming removed 0 bases from V and 1 base from J, with 7 bases in between. Germline lookup yields CDR1 SGHDT and CDR2 YYEEEE. The CDR3 contains 14 residues. Here the CDR3 DNA reads TGTGCCAGCAGCTTGGAACAAAAGAACACTGAAGCTTTCTTT. Residues: CASSLEQKNTEAFF.

The count of this clone is one. V gene TRBV7-2 combines with J gene TRBJ1-3, with D uncertain. The CDR3 has 15 residues. V lost 3 bases and J lost 4, with 13 bases in between. CDR1 and CDR2 (germline): SGHTA, FQGNSA. The DNA for the CDR3 is TGTGCCAGCAGCTTCTCTTGGGGATCCGGAAACACCATATATTTT. It specifies CASSFSWGSGNTIYF.

The genes are TRBV30 and TRBJ1-3, with D maybe TRBD1 (6 bases). The CDR3 runs 15 residues. Germline V CDR1 and CDR2: GTSNPN, SVGIG (reference sequence). Trimming removed 2 bases from V and 0 bases from J, with 11 bases in between. CDR3 nucleotide sequence: TGTGCCTGGAGTAGGGGGACCGACTCTGGAAACACCATATATTTT. Amino acids: CAWSRGTDSGNTIYF.

The chain is built from TRBV7-9 and TRBJ2-1; no reliable D call. V lost 3 bases, J lost 2 bases, and 5 bases lay in between. Germline loops: CDR1 SEHNR, CDR2 FQNEAQ (reference sequence). CDR3 size: 13 residues. The CDR3 DNA follows: TGTGCCAGCAGCTTCGGTACCTACAATGAGCAGTTCTTC. Encoded protein: CASSFGTYNEQFF.

This chain uses TRBV2 with TRBJ2-2, with D possibly being TRBD1 (5 bases). V was shortened by 6 bases and J by 4 bases, with 9 bases between the two germline ends. Germline CDR1 SNHLY, CDR2 FYNNEI. This CDR3 has 13 amino acids. The CDR3 DNA reads TGTGCCAGCAGCCGACAGCGCACCGGGGAGCTGTTTTTT. The encoded protein is CASSRQRTGELFF.

This chain uses TRBV4-3 with TRBJ2-7; D gene uncertain. Trimming stripped 2 bases from V and 4 bases from J, with 21 bases between. The CDR3 sequence is 17 residues long. Germline V lookup: CDR1 LGHNA, CDR2 YSLEER. CDR3 residues: CASSQTFSRNSLYEQYF. Here the CDR3 DNA reads TGCGCCAGCAGCCAAACTTTCTCTAGGAACAGTCTTTACGAGCAGTACTTC.

This sequence joins TRBV29-1 and TRBJ2-5, with a tentative D call TRBD2 (7 bases). CDR3 length equals 15 residues. The V gene lost 7 bases and the J gene lost 7 bases, with 25 bases spanning the gap. From germline, CDR1 is SQVTM and CDR2 ANQGSEA. The CDR3 bases are TGCAGCGCCAGAAGGGGGGGCGCGGACCAGGGGACCCAGTACTTC. Its protein is CSARRGGADQGTQYF.

The table lists this clone with a few counts. The CDR3: CASSLAGGQGFEKLFF. The CDR3 DNA sequence: TGTGCCAGCAGCTTAGCGGGGGGACAGGGGTTTGAAAAACTGTTTTTT. The V gene is TRBV7-2, the J gene TRBJ1-4; TRBD1 matches 10 bases. V shed 0 bases and J 7 bases; nucleotides not matched to a gene: 5. The CDR3 is made up of 16 amino acids. CDR1 is SGHTA, CDR2 FQGNSA, per germline.

This clone has just one count. This chain joins TRBV30 and TRBJ1-6; TRBD1 is a possible D gene (6 bases). The germline V and J ends were trimmed by 1 base and 7 bases, with 14 bases remaining between them. Germline V gene data show CDR1 as GTSNPN and CDR2 as SVGIG (reference sequence). The CDR3 sequence is 15 residues long. CDR3 bases: TGTGCCTGGAGTGGCAGGGGAGGTGCAAATTCACCCCTCCACTTT. Translation gives CAWSGRGGANSPLHF.

The chain recombines TRBV28 with TRBJ2-5, with a tentative D call TRBD1 (9 bases). The CDR3 has 16 residues. The V and J ends lost 2 bases and 4 bases respectively, with 17 bases between them. Germline V lookup: CDR1 MDHEN, CDR2 SYDVKM. The CDR3 region has the DNA TGTGCCAGCAGTTTAAGCGGGGGACAGGGAATAGAGACCCAGTACTTC. This encodes CASSLSGGQGIETQYF.

The chain carries TRBV5-8 and TRBJ2-7; D is ambiguous. V was trimmed by 3 bases and J by 3 bases, leaving 13 bases between them. Looked up from germline, CDR1 is SGHTS and CDR2 is YDEGEE. The CDR3 loop spans 14 amino acids. Here the CDR3 DNA reads TGTGCCAGCAGCTCCCTGGAATGGCTCTACGAGCAGTACTTC. The encoded protein is CASSSLEWLYEQYF.

J is TRBJ1-1 and V is TRBV5-5, with a tentative D call TRBD1 (5 bases). The CDR3 runs to 14 residues. The germline V gene encodes CDR1 SGHKS and CDR2 YYEKEE (reference sequence). Trimming shortened V by 0 bases and J by 4 bases, and 10 bases separated the two germline ends. The CDR3 is CASSLDGGSTEAFF. CDR3 in DNA: TGTGCCAGCAGCTTGGATGGGGGATCCACTGAAGCTTTCTTT.

This chain connects TRBV19 to TRBJ1-2; D remains unclear. V lost 6 bases and J 4 bases, leaving 18 bases between the germline ends. This CDR3 has 15 residues. From germline, CDR1 is LNHDA and CDR2 SQIVND (reference sequence). The CDR3 nucleotides are TGTGCCAGTAGACTGCGCCCACCTCCCGCCTATGGCTACACCTTC. Translated: CASRLRPPPAYGYTF.

This clone came up once. The chain couples TRBV7-6 to TRBJ1-1; D is unclear. Trimming took off 1 base at V and 3 bases at J, with 6 bases between the two ends. From germline, CDR1 is SGHVS and CDR2 FNYEAQ. The CDR3 extends over 13 amino acids. CDR3 amino acids: CASSLEVYTEAFF. The CDR3 bases are TGTGCCAGCAGCTTAGAGGTGTACACTGAAGCTTTCTTT.

This clone appeared a few times. J is TRBJ2-7 and V is TRBV28; TRBD2 agrees at 7 bases. V was clipped by 2 bases and J by 1 base; unmatched bases: 2. This CDR3 has 14 amino acids. Germline-derived CDR1 and CDR2 are MDHEN and SYDVKM. CDR3 bases: TGTGCCAGCAGTTTAGCGGGAGCGTCCTACGAGCAGTACTTC. Amino acid sequence: CASSLAGASYEQYF.

The chain has TRBV5-1 and TRBJ2-7; D is ambiguous. The CDR3 consists of 14 residues. Trimming shortened V by 2 bases and J by 0 bases, and 9 bases separated the two germline ends. Looked up from germline, CDR1 is SGHRS and CDR2 is YFSETQ. DNA for the CDR3: TGCGCCAGCAGCTTCGGTCAGACCTCCTACGAGCAGTACTTC. Its translation: CASSFGQTSYEQYF.

The chain joins TRBV9 to TRBJ1-2; the D gene is possibly TRBD1 (5 bases). Germline CDR1 reads SGDLS; CDR2 reads YYNGEE. The CDR3 sequence is 14 residues long. With 0 bases removed from V and 6 bases from J, the gap between germline ends came to 12 bases. CDR3 protein: CASSVGVGVDGYTF. CDR3 DNA sequence: TGTGCCAGCAGCGTAGGAGTAGGGGTAGATGGCTACACCTTC.

The genes are TRBV7-9 and TRBJ1-1; 10 bases align to TRBD1. Germline V gene data show CDR1 as SEHNR and CDR2 as FQNEAQ (reference sequence). The J segment lost 1 base and the V segment lost 5 bases, leaving 7 bases of the junction unmatched. This CDR3 is built from 16 residues. The CDR3 DNA sequence: TGTGCCAGCAGCCTCGGGACAGGGGTAGGGAACACTGAAGCTTTCTTT. Its translation: CASSLGTGVGNTEAFF. The whole variable domain, filled in from reference TRBV7-9 and TRBJ1-1, reads DTGVSQNPRHKITKRGQNVTFRCDPISEHNRLYWYRQTLGQGPEFLTYFQNEAQLEKSRLLSDRFSAERPKGSFSTLEIQRTEQGDSAMYLCASSLGTGVGNTEAFFGQGTRLTVV.

This clone has just a few counts. J is TRBJ1-5 and V is TRBV2; no clear D. CDR3 length: 14 residues. Germline CDR1 reads SNHLY; CDR2 reads FYNNEI. V was pared by 6 bases and J by 6 bases, with 15 bases between. The DNA for the CDR3 is TGTGCCAGCAGCGGACGGTTAGGAGGTCAGCCCCAGCATTTT. Translated: CASSGRLGGQPQHF.

The chain carries TRBV7-2 and TRBJ1-1; no clear D gene. The V gene's germline CDR1 is SGHTA and CDR2 FQGNSA. The CDR3 is 13 residues long. The V and J ends lost 2 bases and 8 bases respectively, with 12 bases between them. The CDR3 protein is CASSLPQDTEAFF. As DNA, the CDR3 is TGTGCCAGCAGCTTACCTCAGGATACAGAAGCTTTCTTT.

The rearrangement uses TRBV19 and TRBJ2-7; weak D call: TRBD2 (5 bases). Germline V gives CDR1 LNHDA, CDR2 SQIVND (reference sequence). The CDR3 is 12 amino acids. Between the trimmed V and J ends, which lost 2 bases and 13 bases, there was a span of 15 bases. CDR3 DNA: TGTGCCAGTAGTATAAAAGGGAGCCCTTCTTACTTC. Translating it yields CASSIKGSPSYF.